A single sample is the source of the 3 T cell receptor beta chains below, sequenced in a study of post-analysis software for immune sequencing data. General observations from the study: Controls had lower frequencies than patients of 4 or 5 TRBV segments, which included TRBV5-6, TRBV5-1 and TRBV20-1.

Unique molecular identifiers were built into the TCR beta cDNA libraries. TCRdb itself ran the PCR reads through MiXCR, one entry per CDR3 protein. The sample carries about 680,000 distinct CDR3 sequences, approximately 59% recorded once. Their specific antigens are unknown. Sequenced input: blood. The receptors were sampled from a girl aged 2 to 10 with multiple sclerosis.

The table lists this clonotype with a few counts. This chain joins TRBV20-1 and TRBJ2-1; 8 positions match TRBD2. The CDR3 runs 15 residues. V dropped 1 base and J dropped 10; count of bases not matched to a gene: 12. CDR1 is DFQATT, CDR2 SNEGSKA, per germline (reference sequence). The CDR3 loop is CSARVGLAGKREQFF. DNA of the CDR3: TGCAGTGCTAGAGTTGGACTAGCAGGTAAAAGAGAGCAGTTCTTC.

A few counts support this clonotype. The V call is TRBV27, the J call TRBJ2-1; no definite D call. V was trimmed by 5 bases and J by 7 bases, leaving 18 bases between them. The CDR3 totals 15 residues. Per the germline V gene, CDR1 is MNHEY and CDR2 is SMNVEV (reference sequence). In DNA form, the CDR3 reads TGTGCCAGCAGTCCACTCATGAGCTTCCAGAATGAGCAGTTCTTC. As protein: CASSPLMSFQNEQFF.

The chain combines TRBV20-1 with TRBJ2-1; 11 nucleotides agree with TRBD2. After removal of 3 bases from V and 8 bases from J, the junction contained 3 bases not matched to a gene. Germline V CDR1 and CDR2: DFQATT, SNEGSKA (reference sequence). The CDR3 is made up of 13 amino acids. Written as DNA, the CDR3 is TGCAGTGCTAGTACTAGCGGGGGCTATGAGCAGTTCTTC. Translating gives CSASTSGGYEQFF.